This T cell receptor (beta chain) was identified during a study of OX40 agonist ivuxolimab in advanced cancers. Study-level information: Patients got intravenous ivuxolimab at 0.01 to 10 mg/kg every 2 weeks. Whole-study results and caveats: At 0.1 to 3.0 mg/kg, clonal expansion of CD4+ and CD8+ blood T cells had occurred by week 6.

The CDR3 runs to 17 residues. Per germline, CDR1 SGDLS and CDR2 YYNGEE. Trimming shortened V by 3 bases and J by 3 bases, and 20 bases separated the two germline ends. The assay was immunoSEQ multiplex PCR, and TCRdb's table has in-frame clones only and misses some. The table lists around 32,000 clones, roughly 90% of them singletons. This clone was observed once. No antigen is known for it. The chain employs TRBV9 and TRBJ2-3; TRBD2 might be the D (7 bases). Material: CD4+ or CD8+ T cells sorted from blood, obtained in a trial of the OX40 agonist ivuxolimab. This clonotype was sampled from an adult with an advanced solid tumor such as melanoma, head and neck, liver or kidney cancer. The CDR3 DNA reads as TGTGCCAGCAGCGCTGGGGGGGGCCAATACTTAACAGATACGCAGTATTTT. Protein sequence: CASSAGGGQYLTDTQYF.